This record looks at one TCR beta chain sequence and its context. The antigen is undetermined. The assay was immunoSEQ multiplex PCR, and TCRdb's table has in-frame clones only and misses some. The data show some 50,000 clones, over 65% seen once. The data derive from a study of OX40 agonist ivuxolimab in advanced cancers. The study's findings and limits: More expanded clones were found, on average, in CD8+ than in CD4+ T cells. In the 0.1 to 3.0 mg/kg range, CD4+ and CD8+ blood T cells had expanded clonally by week 6. Individuals who were partial responders at 0.1-3.0 mg/kg had clonal expansion that ranked among the lowest.

The CDR3 is 14 residues long. V dropped 6 bases and J dropped 6 bases, with 17 bases sitting between them. Looked up from germline, CDR1 is MDHEN and CDR2 is SYDVKM. The input for sequencing was CD4+ or CD8+ T cells sorted from blood, taken in a trial of the OX40 agonist ivuxolimab. The V call is TRBV28, the J call TRBJ1-1; D is uncertain. The receptor comes from an adult with an advanced solid tumor such as melanoma, head and neck, liver or kidney cancer. CDR3 bases: TGTGCCAGCAGCCTGATGGCCGGGCGGTCTGAAGCTTTCTTT. It encodes CASSLMAGRSEAFF.